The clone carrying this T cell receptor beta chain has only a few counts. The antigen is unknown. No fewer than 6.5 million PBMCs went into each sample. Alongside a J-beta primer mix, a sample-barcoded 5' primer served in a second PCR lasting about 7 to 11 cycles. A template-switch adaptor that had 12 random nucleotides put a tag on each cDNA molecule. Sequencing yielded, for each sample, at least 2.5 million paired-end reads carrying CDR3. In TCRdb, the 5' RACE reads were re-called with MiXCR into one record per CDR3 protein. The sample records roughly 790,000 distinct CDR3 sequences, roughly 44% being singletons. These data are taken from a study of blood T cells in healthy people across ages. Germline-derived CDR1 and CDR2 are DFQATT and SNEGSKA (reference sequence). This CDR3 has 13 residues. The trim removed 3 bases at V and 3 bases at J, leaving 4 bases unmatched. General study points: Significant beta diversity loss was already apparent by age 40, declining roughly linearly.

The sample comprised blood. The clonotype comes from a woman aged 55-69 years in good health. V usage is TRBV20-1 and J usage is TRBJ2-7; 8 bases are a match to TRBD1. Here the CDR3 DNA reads TGCAGTGCTAGTCCTACAGGGGGCTACGAGCAGTACTTC. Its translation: CSASPTGGYEQYF.